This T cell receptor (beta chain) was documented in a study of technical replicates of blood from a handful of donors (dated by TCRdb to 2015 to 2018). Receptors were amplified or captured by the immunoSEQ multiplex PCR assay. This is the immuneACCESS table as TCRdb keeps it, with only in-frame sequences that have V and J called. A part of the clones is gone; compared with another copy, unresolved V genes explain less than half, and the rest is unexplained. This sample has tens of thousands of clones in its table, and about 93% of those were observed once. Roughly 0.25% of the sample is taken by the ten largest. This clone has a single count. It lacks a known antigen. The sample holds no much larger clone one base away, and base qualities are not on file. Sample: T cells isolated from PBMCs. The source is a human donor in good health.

The CDR3 protein sequence reads: CASSYSDGTGFDEQYF. The sequenced DNA is TGTGCCAGCAGTTACTCAGATGGGACAGGGTTCGACGAGCAGTACTTC. The V and J genes are TRBV6-5 and TRBJ2-7; the central 9 bases match TRBD1. CDR1 is given as MNHEY and CDR2 as SVGAGI, both from the germline V gene. CDR3 length: 16 amino acids, cysteine to phenylalanine. Only the CDR3 region is kept as DNA, spanning 48 bases read in frame from base 1. Here V drops 0 bases and J drops 5 bases, and the junction holds 8 bases not matched to any gene.